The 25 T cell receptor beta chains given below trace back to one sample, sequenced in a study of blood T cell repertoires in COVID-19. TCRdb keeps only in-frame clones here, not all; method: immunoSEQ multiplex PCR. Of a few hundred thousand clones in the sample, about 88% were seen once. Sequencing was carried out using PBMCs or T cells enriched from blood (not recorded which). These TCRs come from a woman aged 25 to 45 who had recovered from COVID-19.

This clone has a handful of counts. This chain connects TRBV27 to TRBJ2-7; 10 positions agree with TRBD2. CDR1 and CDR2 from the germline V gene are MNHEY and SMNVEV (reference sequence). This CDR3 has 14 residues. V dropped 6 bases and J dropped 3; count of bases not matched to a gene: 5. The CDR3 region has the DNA TGTGCCAGCAGGACTAGCGGGTTAGACTACGAGCAGTACTTC. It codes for CASRTSGLDYEQYF.

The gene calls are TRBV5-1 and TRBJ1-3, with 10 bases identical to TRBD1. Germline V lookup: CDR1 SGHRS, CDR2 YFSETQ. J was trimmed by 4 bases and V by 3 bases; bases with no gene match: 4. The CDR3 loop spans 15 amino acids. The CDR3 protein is CASSWGTGAGNTIYF. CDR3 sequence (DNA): TGCGCCAGCAGCTGGGGGACAGGGGCGGGAAACACCATATATTTT.

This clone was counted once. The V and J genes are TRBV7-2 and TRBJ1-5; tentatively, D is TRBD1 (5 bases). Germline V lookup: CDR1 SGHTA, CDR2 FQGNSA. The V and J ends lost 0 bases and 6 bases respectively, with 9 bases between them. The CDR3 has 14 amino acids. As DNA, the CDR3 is TGTGCCAGCAGCTTAGCGACAGTAAGTCAGCCCCAGCATTTT. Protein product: CASSLATVSQPQHF.

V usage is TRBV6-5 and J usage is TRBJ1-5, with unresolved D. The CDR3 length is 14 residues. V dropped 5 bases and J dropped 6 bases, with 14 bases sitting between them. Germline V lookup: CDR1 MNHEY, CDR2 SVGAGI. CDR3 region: CASSNTRAGQPQHF. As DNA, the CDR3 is TGTGCCAGCAGTAATACCCGGGCGGGTCAGCCCCAGCATTTT.

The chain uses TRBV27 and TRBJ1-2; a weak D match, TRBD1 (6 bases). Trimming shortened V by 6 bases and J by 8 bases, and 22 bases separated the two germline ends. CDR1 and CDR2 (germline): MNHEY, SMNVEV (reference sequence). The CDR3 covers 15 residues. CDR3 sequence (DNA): TGTGCCAGCAGGAACACATGGCGGGGGCAGGACGGCTACACCTTC. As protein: CASRNTWRGQDGYTF.

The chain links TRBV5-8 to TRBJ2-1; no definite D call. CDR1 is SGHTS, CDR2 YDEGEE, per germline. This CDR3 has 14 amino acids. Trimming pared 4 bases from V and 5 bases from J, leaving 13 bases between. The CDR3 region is CASSPLNEHNEQFF. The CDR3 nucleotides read TGTGCCAGCAGCCCGCTAAATGAACACAATGAGCAGTTCTTC.

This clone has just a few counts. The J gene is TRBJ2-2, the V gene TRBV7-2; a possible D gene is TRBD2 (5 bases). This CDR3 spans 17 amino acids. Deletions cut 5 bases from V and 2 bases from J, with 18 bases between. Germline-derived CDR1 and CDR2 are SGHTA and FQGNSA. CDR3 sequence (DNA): TGTGCCAGCAGCCCACCCCTGGGCAGACTAAACACCGGGGAGCTGTTTTTT. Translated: CASSPPLGRLNTGELFF.

CDR3 nucleotides: TGTGCCAGCAGCCTCAGGGTAATGGGGAACACTGAAGCTTTCTTT. Encoded protein: CASSLRVMGNTEAFF. The chain combines TRBV7-2 with TRBJ1-1; a possible D gene is TRBD1 (5 bases). CDR3 length: 15 amino acids. V shed 5 bases and J shed 1 base, with 14 bases lying between them. Germline CDR1 reads SGHTA; CDR2 reads FQGNSA. The full variable domain, with the rest looked up from reference TRBV7-2 and TRBJ1-1, is GAGVSQSPSNKVTEKGKDVELRCDPISGHTALYWYRQSLGQGLEFLIYFQGNSAPDKSGLPSDRFSAERTGGSVSTLTIQRTQQEDSAVYLCASSLRVMGNTEAFFGQGTRLTVV.

The CDR3 DNA follows: TGTGCCAGCTCACCAATGCAGGTCCCTTCAATCGAGCAGTACTTC. Encoded protein: CASSPMQVPSIEQYF. This chain links TRBV18 with TRBJ2-7; no definite D call. CDR1 is KGHSH and CDR2 is LQKENI in the germline V gene. The length of the CDR3 is 15 residues. V gave up 2 bases and J gave up 6 bases, with 17 bases separating them.

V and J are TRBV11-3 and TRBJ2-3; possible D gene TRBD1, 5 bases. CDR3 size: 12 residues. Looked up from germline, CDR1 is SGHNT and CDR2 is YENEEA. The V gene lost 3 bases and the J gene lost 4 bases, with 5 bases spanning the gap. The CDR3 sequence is CASSLTADTQYF. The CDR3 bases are TGTGCCAGCAGCTTGACAGCAGATACGCAGTATTTT.

The CDR3 DNA reads as TGTGCCAGCAGCACGGGTTGGCAAAAAACAGGGGGCGATGGCTACACCTTC. It translates to CASSTGWQKTGGDGYTF. V gene TRBV6-4 combines with J gene TRBJ1-2, with TRBD1 identical over 9 bases. CDR1 MRHNA and CDR2 SNTAGT come from the germline V gene. J was trimmed by 6 bases and V by 6 bases; bases with no gene match: 17. This CDR3 has 17 residues.

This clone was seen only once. The DNA for the CDR3 is TGCGCCAGCAGCTTGGAGCCGGTAAATGAGCAGTTCTTC. It is translated as CASSLEPVNEQFF. The rearrangement uses TRBV5-1 and TRBJ2-1; no firm D call. Looked up from germline, CDR1 is SGHRS and CDR2 is YFSETQ. CDR3 length equals 13 residues. V was shortened by 0 bases and J by 7 bases, with 8 bases between the two germline ends.

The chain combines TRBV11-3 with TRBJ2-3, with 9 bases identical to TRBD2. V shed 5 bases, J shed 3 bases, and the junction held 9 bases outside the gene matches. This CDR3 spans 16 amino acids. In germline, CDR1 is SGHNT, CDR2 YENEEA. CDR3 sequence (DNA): TGTGCCAGCAGCCCCGGGATTAGCGGGAGTACAGATACGCAGTATTTT. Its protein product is CASSPGISGSTDTQYF.

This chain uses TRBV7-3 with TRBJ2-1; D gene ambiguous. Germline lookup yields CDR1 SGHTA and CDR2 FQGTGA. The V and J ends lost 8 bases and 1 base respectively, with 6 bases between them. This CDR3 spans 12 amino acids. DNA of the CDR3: TGTGCCAGCGGCTCTTCCTACAATGAGCAGTTCTTC. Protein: CASGSSYNEQFF.

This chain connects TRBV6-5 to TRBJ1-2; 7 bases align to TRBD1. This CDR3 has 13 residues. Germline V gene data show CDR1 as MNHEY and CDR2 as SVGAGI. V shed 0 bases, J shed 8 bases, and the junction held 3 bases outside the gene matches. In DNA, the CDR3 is TGTGCCAGCAGTTACTCAGGGGGCGACGGCTACACCTTC. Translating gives CASSYSGGDGYTF.

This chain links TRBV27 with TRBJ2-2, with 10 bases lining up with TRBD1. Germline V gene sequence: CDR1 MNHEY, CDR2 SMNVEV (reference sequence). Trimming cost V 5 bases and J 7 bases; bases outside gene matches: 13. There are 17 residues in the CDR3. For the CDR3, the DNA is TGTGCCAGCAGTCCGATTAACGCGGGACAGGGGTACGGGGAGCTGTTTTTT. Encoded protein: CASSPINAGQGYGELFF.

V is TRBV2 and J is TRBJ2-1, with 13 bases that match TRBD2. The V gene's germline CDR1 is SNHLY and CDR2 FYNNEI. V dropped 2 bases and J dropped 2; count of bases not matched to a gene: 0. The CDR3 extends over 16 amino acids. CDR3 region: CASSETSGGAYNEQFF. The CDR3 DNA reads TGTGCCAGCAGTGAAACTAGCGGGGGGGCCTACAATGAGCAGTTCTTC.

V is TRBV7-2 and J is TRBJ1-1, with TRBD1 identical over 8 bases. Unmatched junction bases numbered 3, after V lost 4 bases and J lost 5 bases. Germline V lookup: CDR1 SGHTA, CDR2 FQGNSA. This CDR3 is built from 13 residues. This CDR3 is CASSSQGATEAFF. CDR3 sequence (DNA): TGTGCCAGCAGCTCCCAGGGGGCTACTGAAGCTTTCTTT. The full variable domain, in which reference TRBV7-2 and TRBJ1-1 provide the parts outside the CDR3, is GAGVSQSPSNKVTEKGKDVELRCDPISGHTALYWYRQSLGQGLEFLIYFQGNSAPDKSGLPSDRFSAERTGGSVSTLTIQRTQQEDSAVYLCASSSQGATEAFFGQGTRLTVV.

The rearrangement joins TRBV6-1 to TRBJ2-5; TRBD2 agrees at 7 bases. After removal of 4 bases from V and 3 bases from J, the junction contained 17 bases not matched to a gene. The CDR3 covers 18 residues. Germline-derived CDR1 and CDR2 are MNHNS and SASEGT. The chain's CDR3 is CASSGQKGLTSVEETQYF. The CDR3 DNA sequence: TGTGCCAGCAGTGGCCAAAAAGGACTTACTAGCGTGGAAGAGACCCAGTACTTC.

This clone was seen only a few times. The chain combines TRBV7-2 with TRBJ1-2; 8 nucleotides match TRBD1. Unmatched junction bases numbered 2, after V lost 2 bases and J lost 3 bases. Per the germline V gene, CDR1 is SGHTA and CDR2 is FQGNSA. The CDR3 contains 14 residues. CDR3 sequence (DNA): TGTGCCAGCAGCTTACAGGGGGCGGACTATGGCTACACCTTC. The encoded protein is CASSLQGADYGYTF.

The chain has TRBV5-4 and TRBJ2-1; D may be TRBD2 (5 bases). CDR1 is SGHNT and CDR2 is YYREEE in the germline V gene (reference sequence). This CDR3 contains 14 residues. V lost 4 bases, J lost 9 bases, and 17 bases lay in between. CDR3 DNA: TGTGCCAGCAGCACCTCCACTAGTAATGGTGAGCAGTTCTTC. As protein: CASSTSTSNGEQFF. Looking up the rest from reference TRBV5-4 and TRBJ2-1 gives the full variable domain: ETGVTQSPTHLIKTRGQQVTLRCSSQSGHNTVSWYQQALGQGPQFIFQYYREEENGRGNFPPRFSGLQFPNYSSELNVNALELDDSALYLCASSTSTSNGEQFFGPGTRLTVL.

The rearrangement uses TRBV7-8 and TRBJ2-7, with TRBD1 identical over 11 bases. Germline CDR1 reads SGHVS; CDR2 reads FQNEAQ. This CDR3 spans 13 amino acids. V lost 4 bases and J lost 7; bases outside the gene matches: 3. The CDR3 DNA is TGTGCCAGCAGCTCGGGACAGGGGGGGGAGCAGTACTTC. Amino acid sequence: CASSSGQGGEQYF. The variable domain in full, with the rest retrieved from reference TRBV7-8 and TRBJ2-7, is GAGVSQSPRYKVAKRGQDVALRCDPISGHVSLFWYQQALGQGPEFLTYFQNEAQLDKSGLPSDRFFAERPEGSVSTLKIQRTQQEDSAVYLCASSSGQGGEQYFGPGTRLTVT.

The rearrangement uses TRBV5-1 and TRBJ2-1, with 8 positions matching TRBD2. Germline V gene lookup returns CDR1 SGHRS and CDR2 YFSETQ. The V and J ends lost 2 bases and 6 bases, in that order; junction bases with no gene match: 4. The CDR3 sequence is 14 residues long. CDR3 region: CASSLTGTSNEQFF. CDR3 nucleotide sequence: TGCGCCAGCAGCTTAACCGGGACTAGCAATGAGCAGTTCTTC.

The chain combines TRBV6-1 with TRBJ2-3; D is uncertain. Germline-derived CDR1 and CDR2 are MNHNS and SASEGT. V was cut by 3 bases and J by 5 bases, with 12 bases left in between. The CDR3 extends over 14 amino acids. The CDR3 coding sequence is TGTGCCAGCAGTGAGGGCCCCTCAGAAGATACGCAGTATTTT. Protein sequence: CASSEGPSEDTQYF.

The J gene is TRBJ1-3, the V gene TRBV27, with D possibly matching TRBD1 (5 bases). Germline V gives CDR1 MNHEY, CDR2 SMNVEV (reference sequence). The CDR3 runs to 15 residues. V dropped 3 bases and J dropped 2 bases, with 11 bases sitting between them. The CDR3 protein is CASSLGPGPGNTIYF. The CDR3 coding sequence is TGTGCCAGCAGTTTGGGGCCAGGGCCTGGAAACACCATATATTTT.